These 15 T cell receptor beta chains originate from one sample sequenced in a study of spatial heterogeneity in lung cancer. MiXCR, applied by TCRdb to the 5' RACE reads, yields one record per CDR3 protein. This repertoire shows around 60,000 distinct CDR3 sequences, about 8% found once; its top ten account for approximately 15%. The time point: sample taken at primary tumor resection. The sequenced material consisted of unsorted whole RNA from tumor, nontumor lung or frozen PBMC. Sample: PBMCs, taken at surgery. The source is a female donor with early-stage non-small cell lung cancer.

This clonotype was seen only a few times. The CDR3 coding sequence is TGTGCCAGCAGCCCAATTGGACCGAACAACTATGGCTACACCTTC. Its protein is CASSPIGPNNYGYTF. The chain is built from TRBV9 and TRBJ1-2, with D unclear. V lost 4 bases and J lost 2, with 15 bases in between. The CDR3 extends over 15 amino acids. In germline, CDR1 is SGDLS, CDR2 YYNGEE.

The chain couples TRBV20-1 to TRBJ1-1; 7 nucleotides match TRBD1. The CDR3 runs to 11 residues. Germline V gene lookup returns CDR1 DFQATT and CDR2 SNEGSKA (reference sequence). Trimming removed 2 bases from V and 12 bases from J; junction bases left unmatched: 6. CDR3 in DNA: TGCAGTGCTAGATCCGGACAGGTTCCTTTCTTT. It is translated as CSARSGQVPFF.

The table lists this clonotype with many counts. This rearrangement joins TRBV7-6 to TRBJ2-5; 8 bases map to TRBD1. The CDR3 consists of 14 residues. CDR1 and CDR2 (germline): SGHVS, FNYEAQ. V lost 5 bases to trimming and J lost 4 bases; unmatched junction nucleotides: 6. This CDR3 is CASSRGQGAETQYF. In DNA form, the CDR3 reads TGTGCCAGCAGCCGAGGTCAGGGGGCAGAGACCCAGTACTTC.

The table lists this clonotype with a few counts. This chain uses TRBV28 with TRBJ2-5; TRBD2 matches at 8 bases. V was clipped by 5 bases and J by 5 bases; unmatched bases: 7. In germline, CDR1 is MDHEN, CDR2 SYDVKM. The CDR3 has 14 amino acids. This CDR3 reads CASSPGGSEETQYF. The CDR3 DNA sequence: TGTGCCAGCAGTCCGGGGGGGAGCGAGGAGACCCAGTACTTC.

Notes on this clonotype: Possible read error: a much larger clone is one base away. The CDR3 here is CASSQDQTGANVLAF. In DNA, the CDR3 is TGTGCCAGCAGCCAAGACCAGACGGGGGCCAACGTCCTGGCTTTC. The rearrangement links TRBV3-1 to TRBJ2-6; TRBD1 or TRBD2 may be the D gene (6 bases each). This CDR3 region has 15 residues. Germline loops: CDR1 LGHDT, CDR2 YNNKEL (reference sequence).

This clonotype has just a few counts. V usage is TRBV24-1 and J usage is TRBJ2-1; TRBD2 aligns across 7 bases. V dropped 9 bases and J dropped 0; count of bases not matched to a gene: 10. CDR1 and CDR2 (germline): KGHDR, SFDVKD. The CDR3 runs to 16 residues. The CDR3 sequence: CATLPNGGYSYNEQFF. The CDR3 DNA sequence: TGTGCCACCCTCCCAAACGGGGGGTACTCCTACAATGAGCAGTTCTTC.

This clonotype was recorded at least ten times. The chain couples TRBV5-1 to TRBJ2-3, with no clear D. Germline V gene data show CDR1 as SGHRS and CDR2 as YFSETQ. The length of the CDR3 is 15 residues. Trimming removed 0 bases at V and 0 bases at J, with 8 bases between. The CDR3 DNA reads TGCGCCAGCAGCTTGGCTCCGACTAGCACAGATACGCAGTATTTT. Its protein is CASSLAPTSTDTQYF.

The chain employs TRBV7-9 and TRBJ1-2; 8 bases line up with TRBD1. The trim removed 4 bases at V and 4 bases at J, leaving 8 bases unmatched. Germline V gives CDR1 SEHNR, CDR2 FQNEAQ (reference sequence). CDR3 length: 15 residues. CDR3 sequence: CASSYGQGGPYGYTF. The DNA for the CDR3 is TGTGCCAGCAGCTACGGACAGGGTGGGCCCTATGGCTACACCTTC. Full variable domain (remainder filled in from reference TRBV7-9 and TRBJ1-2): DTGVSQNPRHKITKRGQNVTFRCDPISEHNRLYWYRQTLGQGPEFLTYFQNEAQLEKSRLLSDRFSAERPKGSFSTLEIQRTEQGDSAMYLCASSYGQGGPYGYTFGSGTRLTVV.

This clonotype was counted a few times. The rearrangement links TRBV20-1 to TRBJ2-7; D is possibly TRBD1 (5 bases). Germline-derived CDR1 and CDR2 are DFQATT and SNEGSKA (reference sequence). CDR3 length: 11 residues. CDR3 nucleotides: TGCGGGGCAGAAGATTCCTACGAGCAGTACTTC. Its translation: CGAEDSYEQYF.

This clonotype has more than one count but fewer than ten. This rearrangement joins TRBV9 to TRBJ1-3; 10 bases fit TRBD1. The J segment lost 3 bases and the V segment lost 2 bases, leaving 2 bases of the junction unmatched. The CDR3 is 15 residues long. In germline, CDR1 is SGDLS, CDR2 YYNGEE. CDR3 coding DNA: TGTGCCAGCAGCGTGGGACAGGGGAGTGGAAACACCATATATTTT. Protein: CASSVGQGSGNTIYF.

This clonotype occurred many times. This CDR3 is CASSTVGQGVSPLHF. For the CDR3, the DNA is TGTGCCAGTAGTACGGTAGGACAGGGGGTATCACCCCTCCACTTT. The V gene is TRBV19, the J gene TRBJ1-6, with 10 bases lining up with TRBD1. J was trimmed by 10 bases and V by 4 bases; bases with no gene match: 7. CDR3 size: 15 residues. The germline V gene has CDR1 LNHDA and CDR2 SQIVND (reference sequence).

This clonotype was counted ten times or more. The CDR3 DNA follows: TGTGCCAGCAGCTTATCCCGCTCTGGGGCCAACGTCCTGACTTTC. Translated, it gives CASSLSRSGANVLTF. The chain is built from TRBV11-1 and TRBJ2-6; D is undetermined. This CDR3 has 15 residues. V gave up 2 bases and J gave up 0 bases, with 5 bases separating them. CDR1 and CDR2 from the germline V gene are SGHAT and FQDESV (reference sequence).

The table lists this clonotype with a few counts. This chain uses TRBV5-6 with TRBJ1-1; D might be TRBD1 (5 bases). Trimming stripped 2 bases from V and 5 bases from J, with 13 bases between. The CDR3 is made up of 14 amino acids. The germline V gene has CDR1 SGHDT and CDR2 YYEEEE. CDR3 region: CASSLLQGGTEAFF. The CDR3 DNA sequence: TGTGCCAGCAGCTTACTTCAGGGAGGGACTGAAGCTTTCTTT.

The chain has TRBV12-3 or TRBV12-4 and TRBJ2-7; 11 bases are shared with TRBD1. The CDR3 consists of 16 residues. V gave up 3 bases and J gave up 8 bases; unmatched junction bases: 12. CDR3 bases: TGTGCCAGCAGTTTTAGTTCCGGGACAGGGGGTTACCAGCAGTACTTC. As protein: CASSFSSGTGGYQQYF.

This chain joins TRBV20-1 and TRBJ1-5; no clear D. The CDR3 runs 14 residues. Germline V gene lookup returns CDR1 DFQATT and CDR2 SNEGSKA (reference sequence). V lost 4 bases, J lost 2 bases, and 12 bases lay in between. The CDR3 sequence: CSANEGGGNQPQHF. Here the CDR3 DNA reads TGCAGTGCTAATGAGGGCGGAGGCAATCAGCCCCAGCATTTT.